This entry features one T cell receptor beta chain sequence. In the original analysis: It was from reference gene primer amplification that nucleated cell counts were estimated. Assay: immunoSEQ multiplex PCR; the TCRdb copy retains only in-frame clones and omits some. V, J and clone size reflect that table, while D and trimming were determined from the DNA. The data contain tens of thousands of clones, approximately 81% of them singletons. These data originate in a study of blood T cell repertoires in COVID-19. Study-level information: The origin of the acute and convalescent COVID-19 samples was the United States, Italy and Spain. The analysed material was cDNA or gDNA that came from T cells, B-cell-depleted T cells, or PBMCs.

This CDR3 is 15 amino acids long. The germline V gene has CDR1 SGHNT and CDR2 YYREEE (reference sequence). The trim removed 2 bases at V and 6 bases at J, leaving 8 bases unmatched. Seattle enrolled patients during active infection and tracked them longitudinally. This sequence originates from a man in his 70s with COVID-19, enrolled during active disease. The gene calls are TRBV5-4 and TRBJ1-2; 9 bases align to TRBD1. Sequences were obtained from peripheral blood. The CDR3 is CASSLTGGGGHGYTF. CDR3 DNA: TGTGCCAGCAGCTTAACAGGGGGCGGTGGCCATGGCTACACCTTC.